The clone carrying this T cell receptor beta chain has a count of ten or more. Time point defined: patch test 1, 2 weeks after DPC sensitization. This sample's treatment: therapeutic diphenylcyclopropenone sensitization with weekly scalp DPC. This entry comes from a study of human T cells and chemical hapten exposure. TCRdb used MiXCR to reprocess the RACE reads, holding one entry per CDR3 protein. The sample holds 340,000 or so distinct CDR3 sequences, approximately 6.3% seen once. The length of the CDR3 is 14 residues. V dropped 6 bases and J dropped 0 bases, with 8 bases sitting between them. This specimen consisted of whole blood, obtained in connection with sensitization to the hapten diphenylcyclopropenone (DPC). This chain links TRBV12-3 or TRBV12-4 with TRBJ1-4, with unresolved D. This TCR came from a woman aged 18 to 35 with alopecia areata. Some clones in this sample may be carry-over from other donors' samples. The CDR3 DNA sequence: TGTGCCAGCAGCCCGGGAGCAACTAATGAAAAACTGTTTTTT. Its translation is CASSPGATNEKLFF.